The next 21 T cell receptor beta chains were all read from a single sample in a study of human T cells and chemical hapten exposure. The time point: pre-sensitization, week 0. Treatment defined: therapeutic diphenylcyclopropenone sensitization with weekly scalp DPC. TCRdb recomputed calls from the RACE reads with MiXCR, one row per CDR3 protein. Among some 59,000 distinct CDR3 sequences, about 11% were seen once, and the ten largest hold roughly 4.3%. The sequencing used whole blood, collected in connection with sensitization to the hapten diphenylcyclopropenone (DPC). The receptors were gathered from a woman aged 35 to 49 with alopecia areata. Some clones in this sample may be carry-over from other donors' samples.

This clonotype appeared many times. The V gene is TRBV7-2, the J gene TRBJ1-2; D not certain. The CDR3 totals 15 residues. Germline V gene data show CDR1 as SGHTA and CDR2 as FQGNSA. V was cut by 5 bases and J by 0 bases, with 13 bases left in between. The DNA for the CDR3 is TGTGCCAGCAGCCCTCGAGAAGGATCTAACTATGGCTACACCTTC. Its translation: CASSPREGSNYGYTF.

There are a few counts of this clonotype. The CDR3 nucleotides read TGTGCCAGCAGCAGACAGGGTCCCTCCTACGAGCAGTACTTC. It translates to CASSRQGPSYEQYF. The chain has TRBV3-1 and TRBJ2-7, with TRBD1 matching over 7 bases. Trimming removed 5 bases from V and 0 bases from J; junction bases left unmatched: 4. Looked up from germline, CDR1 is LGHDT and CDR2 is YNNKEL (reference sequence). CDR3 size: 14 residues.

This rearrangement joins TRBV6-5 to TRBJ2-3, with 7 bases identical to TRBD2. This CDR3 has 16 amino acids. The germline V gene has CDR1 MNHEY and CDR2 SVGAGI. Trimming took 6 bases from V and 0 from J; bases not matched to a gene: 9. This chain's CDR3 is CASRRGIGGSTDTQYF. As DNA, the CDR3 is TGTGCCAGCAGGAGAGGGATCGGGGGGAGCACAGATACGCAGTATTTT.

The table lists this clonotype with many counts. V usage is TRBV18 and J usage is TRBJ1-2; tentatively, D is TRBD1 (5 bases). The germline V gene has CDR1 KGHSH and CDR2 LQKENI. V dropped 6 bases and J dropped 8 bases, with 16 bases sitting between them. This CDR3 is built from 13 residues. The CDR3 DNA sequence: TGTGCCAGCTCCCCAGGTGCAGGGTACGGCTACACCTTC. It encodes CASSPGAGYGYTF.

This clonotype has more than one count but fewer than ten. CDR3 sequence (DNA): TGTGCCAGCAGTTACGAACAGGCTACGAGCTCTGGAAACACCATATATTTT. Protein sequence: CASSYEQATSSGNTIYF. The V and J genes are TRBV6-6 and TRBJ1-3, with a weak D call TRBD1 (5 bases). Trimming removed 2 bases from V and 0 bases from J, with 14 bases in between. This CDR3 has 17 amino acids. Germline V gives CDR1 MNHNY, CDR2 SVGAGI (reference sequence).

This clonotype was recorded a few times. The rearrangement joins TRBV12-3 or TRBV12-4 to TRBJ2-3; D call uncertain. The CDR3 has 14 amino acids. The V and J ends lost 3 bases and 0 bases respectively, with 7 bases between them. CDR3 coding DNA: TGTGCCAGCAGTTTTTCCCAGAGCACAGATACGCAGTATTTT. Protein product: CASSFSQSTDTQYF.

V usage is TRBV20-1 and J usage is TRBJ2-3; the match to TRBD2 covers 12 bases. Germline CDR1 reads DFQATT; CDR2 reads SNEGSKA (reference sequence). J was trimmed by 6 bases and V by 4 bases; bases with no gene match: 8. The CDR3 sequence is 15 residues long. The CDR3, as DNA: TGCAGTGCTAAAGCCCTAGCGGGGGGGCGGGATACGCAGTATTTT. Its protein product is CSAKALAGGRDTQYF.

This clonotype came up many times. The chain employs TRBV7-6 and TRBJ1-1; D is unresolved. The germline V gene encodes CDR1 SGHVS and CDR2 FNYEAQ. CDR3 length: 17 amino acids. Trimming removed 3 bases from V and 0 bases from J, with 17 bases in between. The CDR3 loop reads CASSLSPLVRLNTEAFF. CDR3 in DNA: TGTGCCAGCAGCTTGTCGCCGTTGGTCCGATTGAACACTGAAGCTTTCTTT.

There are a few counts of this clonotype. The CDR3 DNA is TGTGCCAGTACTAGCTTCAATGAGCAGTTCTTC. Translated, it gives CASTSFNEQFF. The chain recombines TRBV19 with TRBJ2-1; D may be TRBD2 (5 bases). This CDR3 spans 11 amino acids. Germline V lookup: CDR1 LNHDA, CDR2 SQIVND (reference sequence). V dropped 7 bases and J dropped 6 bases, with 7 bases sitting between them.

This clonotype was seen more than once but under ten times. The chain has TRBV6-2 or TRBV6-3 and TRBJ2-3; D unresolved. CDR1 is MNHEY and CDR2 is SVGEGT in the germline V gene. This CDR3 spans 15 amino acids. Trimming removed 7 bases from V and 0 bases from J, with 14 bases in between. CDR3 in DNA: TGTGCCAGCACCGAAGCTGATCCTAGCACAGATACGCAGTATTTT. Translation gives CASTEADPSTDTQYF.

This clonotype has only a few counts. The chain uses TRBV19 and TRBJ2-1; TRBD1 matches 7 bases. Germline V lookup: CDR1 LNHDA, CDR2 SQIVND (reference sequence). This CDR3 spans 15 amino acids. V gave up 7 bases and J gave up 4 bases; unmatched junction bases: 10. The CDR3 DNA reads TGTGCCAGTACCCCGGACAGGCAACTTTACAATGAGCAGTTCTTC. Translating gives CASTPDRQLYNEQFF.

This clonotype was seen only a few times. The CDR3 region has the DNA TGTGCCAGCAGCCGCGGGACGGGGAACACTGAAGCTTTCTTT. Protein: CASSRGTGNTEAFF. The V gene is TRBV7-6, the J gene TRBJ1-1, with a possible D match to TRBD1 (5 bases). This CDR3 comprises 14 residues. Per the germline V gene, CDR1 is SGHVS and CDR2 is FNYEAQ. The germline V and J ends were trimmed by 5 bases and 1 base, with 11 bases remaining between them.

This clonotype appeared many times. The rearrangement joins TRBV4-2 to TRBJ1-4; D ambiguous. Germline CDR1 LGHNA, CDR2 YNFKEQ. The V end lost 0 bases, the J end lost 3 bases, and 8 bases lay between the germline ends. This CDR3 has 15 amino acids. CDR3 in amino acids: CASSQEWWSNEKLFF. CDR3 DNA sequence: TGTGCCAGCAGCCAAGAATGGTGGTCTAATGAAAAACTGTTTTTT.

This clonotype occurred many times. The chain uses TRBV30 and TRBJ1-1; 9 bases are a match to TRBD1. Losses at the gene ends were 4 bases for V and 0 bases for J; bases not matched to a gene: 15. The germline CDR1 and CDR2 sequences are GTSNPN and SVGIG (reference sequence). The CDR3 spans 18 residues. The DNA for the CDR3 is TGTGCCTGGACCAAAGATCCTCGACAGGGGGGCATGAACACTGAAGCTTTCTTT. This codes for CAWTKDPRQGGMNTEAFF.

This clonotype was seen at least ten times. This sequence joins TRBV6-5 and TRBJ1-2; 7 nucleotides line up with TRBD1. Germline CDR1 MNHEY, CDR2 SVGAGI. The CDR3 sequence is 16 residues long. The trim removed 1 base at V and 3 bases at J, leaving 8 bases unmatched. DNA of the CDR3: TGTGCCAGCAGTTACTTAAGGGGGCTTGCGGACTATGGCTACACCTTC. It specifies CASSYLRGLADYGYTF.

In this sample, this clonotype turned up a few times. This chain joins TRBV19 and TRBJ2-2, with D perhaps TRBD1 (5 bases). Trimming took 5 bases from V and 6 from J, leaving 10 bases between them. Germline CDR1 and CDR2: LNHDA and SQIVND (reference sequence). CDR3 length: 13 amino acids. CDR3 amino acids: CASSQDSAGELFF. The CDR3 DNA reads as TGTGCCAGTAGTCAAGACAGCGCCGGGGAGCTGTTTTTT.

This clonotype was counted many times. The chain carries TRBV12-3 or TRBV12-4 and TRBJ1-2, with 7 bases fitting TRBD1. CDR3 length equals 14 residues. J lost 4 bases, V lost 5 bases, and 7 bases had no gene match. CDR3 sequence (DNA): TGTGCCAGCAGTCCGACAGGGCGCGGCTATGGCTACACCTTC. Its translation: CASSPTGRGYGYTF.

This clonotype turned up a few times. The CDR3 DNA follows: TGTGCCAGCAGCGAACCGGGACGGAGGAACACCGGGGAGCTGTTTTTT. This encodes CASSEPGRRNTGELFF. The J gene is TRBJ2-2, the V gene TRBV11-2; D possibly uses TRBD1 or TRBD2 (5 bases each). Germline CDR1 and CDR2: SGHAT and FQNNGV. The CDR3 runs 16 residues. V dropped 5 bases and J dropped 1 base, with 14 bases sitting between them.

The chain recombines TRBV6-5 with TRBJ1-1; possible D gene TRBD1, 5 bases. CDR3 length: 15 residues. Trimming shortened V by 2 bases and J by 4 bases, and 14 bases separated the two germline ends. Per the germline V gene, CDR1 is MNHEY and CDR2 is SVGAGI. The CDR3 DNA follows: TGTGCCAGCAGTTACCGGGGGGTCGGCGGCACTGAAGCTTTCTTT. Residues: CASSYRGVGGTEAFF.

The CDR3 DNA reads as TGCAGTGCCCCTCCCGAACCGGGACAGGAACACAATGGCTACACCTTC. Protein: CSAPPEPGQEHNGYTF. This chain links TRBV20-1 with TRBJ1-2; 8 nucleotides align to TRBD1. The V segment lost 6 bases and the J segment 6 bases; nucleotides outside the gene matches: 18. The CDR3 spans 16 residues. Germline values: CDR1 DFQATT, CDR2 SNEGSKA (reference sequence).

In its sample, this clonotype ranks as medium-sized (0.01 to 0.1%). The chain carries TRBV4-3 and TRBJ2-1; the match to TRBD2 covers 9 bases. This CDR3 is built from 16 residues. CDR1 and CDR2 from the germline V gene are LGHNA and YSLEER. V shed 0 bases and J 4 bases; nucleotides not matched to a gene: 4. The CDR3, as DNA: TGCGCCAGCAGCCAAGACCCTAGCGGGAATTACAATGAGCAGTTCTTC. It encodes CASSQDPSGNYNEQFF.